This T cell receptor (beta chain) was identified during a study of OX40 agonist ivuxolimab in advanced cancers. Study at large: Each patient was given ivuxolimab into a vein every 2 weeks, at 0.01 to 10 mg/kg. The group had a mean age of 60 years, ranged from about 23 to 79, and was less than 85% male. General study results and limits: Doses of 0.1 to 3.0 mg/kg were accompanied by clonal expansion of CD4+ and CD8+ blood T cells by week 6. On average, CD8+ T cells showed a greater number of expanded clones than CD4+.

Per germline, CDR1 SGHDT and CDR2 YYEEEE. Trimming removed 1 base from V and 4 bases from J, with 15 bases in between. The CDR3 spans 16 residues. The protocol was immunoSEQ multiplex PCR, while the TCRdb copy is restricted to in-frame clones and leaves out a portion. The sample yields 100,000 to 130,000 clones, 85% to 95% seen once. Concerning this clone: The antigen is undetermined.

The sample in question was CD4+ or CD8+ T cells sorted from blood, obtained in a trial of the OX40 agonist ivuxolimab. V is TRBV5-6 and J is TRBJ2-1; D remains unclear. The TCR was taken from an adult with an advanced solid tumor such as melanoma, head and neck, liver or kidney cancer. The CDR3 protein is CASSLWSGGRYNEQFF. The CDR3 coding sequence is TGTGCCAGCAGCTTGTGGTCTGGCGGAAGGTACAATGAGCAGTTCTTC.